Below, 32 T cell receptor beta chains from the same sample are listed, as sequenced in a study of T cell clones after liver transplantation. Produced via immunoSEQ multiplex PCR; TCRdb's table is partial and in-frame only. The table lists under 20,000 clones, 75% to 90% of them singletons. Sequencing was performed on CD8+ T cells from blood, taken almost 47 months after liver transplant. These receptors came from a human patient who received a liver transplant. The T cells may come from the graft donor.

This rearrangement joins TRBV5-3 to TRBJ2-2; possibly TRBD2 for D (6 bases). TRBV5-3 is noted as an ORF with a role that remains uncertain. V lost 1 base to trimming and J lost 2 bases, with 15 bases between them. The CDR3 totals 17 residues. CDR3 coding DNA: TGTGCCAGAAGCTTGTGCTCTAGCGCCCAAAACACCGGGGAGCTGTTTTTT. Amino acids: CARSLCSSAQNTGELFF.

The chain carries TRBV28 and TRBJ2-2; D is possibly TRBD2 (5 bases). Trimming left V 5 bases short and J 7 bases short, with 14 bases between. Germline V CDR1 and CDR2: MDHEN, SYDVKM. The CDR3 has 14 amino acids. As DNA, the CDR3 is TGTGCCAGCAGTCCCCGGGTCGAGGGCGGGGAGCTGTTTTTT. It specifies CASSPRVEGGELFF.

The V and J genes are TRBV7-8 and TRBJ2-1, with 9 bases matching TRBD2. The CDR3 is made up of 15 amino acids. V lost 3 bases and J lost 8; bases outside the gene matches: 8. Looked up from germline, CDR1 is SGHVS and CDR2 is FQNEAQ. DNA for the CDR3: TGTGCCAGCAGCTTCAGGCTAGCGGGGAGGGATGAGCAGTTCTTC. Its protein is CASSFRLAGRDEQFF.

The genes are TRBV6-5 and TRBJ2-2, with D perhaps matching TRBD1 or TRBD2 (5 bases each). Germline loops: CDR1 MNHEY, CDR2 SVGAGI. This CDR3 has 13 residues. V lost 2 bases to trimming and J lost 9 bases, with 10 bases between them. The CDR3 DNA sequence: TGTGCCAGCAGTTACCGAGGGGTATGGGAGCTGTTTTTT. Amino acid sequence: CASSYRGVWELFF.

The count of this clone is one. V gene TRBV20-1 combines with J gene TRBJ1-2; TRBD1 is a possible D gene (5 bases). The CDR3 is 11 amino acids. Germline CDR1 reads DFQATT; CDR2 reads SNEGSKA (reference sequence). V gave up 6 bases and J gave up 8 bases, with 13 bases separating them. For the CDR3, the DNA is TGCAGTGCACTAACGGGGGAGGGCTACACCTTC. Its protein is CSALTGEGYTF.

In DNA form, the CDR3 reads TGTGCCAGCAGGACCCCGACAGCTCCACACACAGATACGCAGTATTTT. Amino acids: CASRTPTAPHTDTQYF. J is TRBJ2-3 and V is TRBV2, with D maybe TRBD1 (5 bases). V was shortened by 6 bases and J by 2 bases, with 18 bases between the two germline ends. The CDR3 loop spans 16 amino acids. Germline CDR1 and CDR2: SNHLY and FYNNEI.

The chain recombines TRBV5-4 with TRBJ2-1, with 9 bases identical to TRBD1. Germline trimming cut 3 bases from V and 1 base from J; bases unmatched to any gene: 2. CDR3 length equals 15 residues. Per the germline V gene, CDR1 is SGHNT and CDR2 is YYREEE (reference sequence). The CDR3 DNA follows: TGTGCCAGCAGCTACGGGACAGGGTCCTACAATGAGCAGTTCTTC. Amino acid sequence: CASSYGTGSYNEQFF. The full variable domain, with the rest looked up from reference TRBV5-4 and TRBJ2-1, is ETGVTQSPTHLIKTRGQQVTLRCSSQSGHNTVSWYQQALGQGPQFIFQYYREEENGRGNFPPRFSGLQFPNYSSELNVNALELDDSALYLCASSYGTGSYNEQFFGPGTRLTVL.

The gene calls are TRBV6-5 and TRBJ2-7; TRBD1 matches 7 bases. Germline values: CDR1 MNHEY, CDR2 SVGAGI. V lost 10 bases and J lost 6; bases outside the gene matches: 12. CDR3 length: 13 amino acids. DNA for the CDR3: TGTGCCACCACCGGGACAGCAAACCTCGAGCAGTACTTC. Protein: CATTGTANLEQYF.

The V call is TRBV7-6, the J call TRBJ1-3, with D unresolved. The V gene's germline CDR1 is SGHVS and CDR2 FNYEAQ. There are 15 residues in the CDR3. Trimming left V 1 base short and J 1 base short, with 8 bases between. As DNA, the CDR3 is TGTGCCAGCAGCTTAGGGTTAACTTCTGGAAACACCATATATTTT. As protein: CASSLGLTSGNTIYF.

The chain uses TRBV4-1 and TRBJ1-2; D gene ambiguous. The CDR3 loop spans 15 amino acids. The ends were cut back, 0 bases at V and 2 bases at J, with 10 bases in the middle. Germline lookup yields CDR1 MGHRA and CDR2 YSYEKL. This CDR3 reads CASSQEEASNYGYTF. CDR3 coding DNA: TGCGCCAGCAGCCAAGAAGAGGCGAGCAACTATGGCTACACCTTC.

This clone was seen a few times. The J gene is TRBJ2-7, the V gene TRBV28; TRBD1 is a possible D gene (6 bases). From germline, CDR1 is MDHEN and CDR2 SYDVKM. The CDR3 is 14 amino acids. V lost 8 bases to trimming and J lost 0 bases, with 14 bases between them. CDR3 coding DNA: TGTGCCAGCCGCCCTAGGGGGAGCTCCTACGAGCAGTACTTC. Amino acid sequence: CASRPRGSSYEQYF.

The chain has TRBV9 and TRBJ2-2, with 9 positions matching TRBD2. CDR3 size: 16 residues. Germline assignment: CDR1 SGDLS and CDR2 YYNGEE. The V and J ends lost 4 bases and 5 bases, in that order; junction bases with no gene match: 9. CDR3 loop: CASSPRLAVWTGELFF. For the CDR3, the DNA is TGTGCCAGCAGCCCCAGACTAGCGGTATGGACCGGGGAGCTGTTTTTT.

The chain couples TRBV19 to TRBJ2-3; TRBD1 matches at 7 bases. J lost 0 bases, V lost 5 bases, and 11 bases had no gene match. The CDR3 is 17 residues long. The V gene's germline CDR1 is LNHDA and CDR2 SQIVND (reference sequence). The CDR3 region is CASSSILGGPSTDTQYF. CDR3 DNA: TGTGCCAGTAGTTCCATCTTAGGGGGCCCGAGCACAGATACGCAGTATTTT. The complete variable domain, with remaining parts taken from reference TRBV19 and TRBJ2-3, reads DGGITQSPKYLFRKEGQNVTLSCEQNLNHDAMYWYRQDPGQGLRLIYYSQIVNDFQKGDIAEGYSVSREKKESFPLTVTSAQKNPTAFYLCASSSILGGPSTDTQYFGPGTRLTVL.

This clone occurred a few times. The rearrangement joins TRBV7-2 to TRBJ2-1; possible D gene TRBD2, 6 bases. The CDR3 runs 17 residues. Trimming pared 8 bases from V and 2 bases from J, leaving 22 bases between. CDR1 SGHTA and CDR2 FQGNSA come from the germline V gene. The CDR3 reads CASLKIAVLATYNEQFF. DNA for the CDR3: TGTGCCAGCTTAAAAATAGCGGTCCTAGCAACCTACAATGAGCAGTTCTTC.

This clone was seen once. The genes are TRBV19 and TRBJ2-3; D is possibly TRBD1 (6 bases). CDR3 length: 16 residues. V shed 1 base and J shed 2 bases, with 13 bases lying between them. In germline, CDR1 is LNHDA, CDR2 SQIVND (reference sequence). CDR3 nucleotides: TGTGCCAGTAGTATAGGAAGGGGACATCCCACAGATACGCAGTATTTT. It encodes CASSIGRGHPTDTQYF. Together with reference TRBV19 and TRBJ2-3, the CDR3 gives the full variable domain: DGGITQSPKYLFRKEGQNVTLSCEQNLNHDAMYWYRQDPGQGLRLIYYSQIVNDFQKGDIAEGYSVSREKKESFPLTVTSAQKNPTAFYLCASSIGRGHPTDTQYFGPGTRLTVL.

The J gene is TRBJ2-7, the V gene TRBV13; D is undetermined. CDR1 is PRHDT and CDR2 is FYEKMQ in the germline V gene (reference sequence). The CDR3 loop spans 12 amino acids. The V gene lost 4 bases and the J gene lost 0 bases, with 4 bases spanning the gap. The DNA of the CDR3 is TGTGCCAGCAGCTCCAGCTCCTACGAGCAGTACTTC. Translation gives CASSSSSYEQYF.

This chain uses TRBV6-5 with TRBJ1-1, with D tentatively TRBD1 (6 bases). Germline values: CDR1 MNHEY, CDR2 SVGAGI. V was clipped by 2 bases and J by 6 bases, with 7 bases between them. CDR3 length equals 12 residues. The CDR3 spells CASSYGGPEAFF. Here the CDR3 DNA reads TGTGCCAGCAGTTACGGGGGGCCTGAAGCTTTCTTT.

The chain combines TRBV28 with TRBJ2-2; perhaps TRBD1 as D (6 bases). Germline lookup yields CDR1 MDHEN and CDR2 SYDVKM. CDR3 length: 16 amino acids. Trimming shortened V by 7 bases and J by 1 base, and 16 bases separated the two germline ends. The CDR3 spells CASTPEGEWNTGELFF. CDR3 nucleotide sequence: TGTGCCAGCACTCCCGAGGGGGAGTGGAACACCGGGGAGCTGTTTTTT.

The CDR3 loop reads CAISETGWDEAFF. As DNA, the CDR3 is TGTGCCATCAGTGAAACAGGTTGGGATGAAGCTTTCTTT. The V gene is TRBV10-3, the J gene TRBJ1-1, with a tentative D call TRBD1 (5 bases). Germline CDR1 and CDR2: ENHRY and SYGVKD. CDR3 length equals 13 residues. Trimming cost V 3 bases and J 7 bases, with 12 bases left between them.

The chain uses TRBV6-6 and TRBJ2-5, with D perhaps TRBD1 (6 bases). The CDR3 length is 13 residues. Between the trimmed V and J ends, which lost 8 bases and 4 bases, there was a span of 14 bases. The germline V gene has CDR1 MNHNY and CDR2 SVGAGI (reference sequence). The CDR3 nucleotides read TGTGCCAGCCGGGACACCCATGGAGAGACCCAGTACTTC. Translation gives CASRDTHGETQYF.

The gene calls are TRBV28 and TRBJ1-1; 8 positions agree with TRBD1. With V trimmed by 5 bases and J by 5 bases, 13 bases remained unmatched. Per the germline V gene, CDR1 is MDHEN and CDR2 is SYDVKM. The CDR3 is 16 residues long. This CDR3 is CASSLTGGRGQTEAFF. The DNA of the CDR3 is TGTGCCAGCAGTCTCACTGGAGGCAGGGGGCAAACTGAAGCTTTCTTT. Filled out from reference TRBV28 and TRBJ1-1, the complete variable domain reads DVKVTQSSRYLVKRTGEKVFLECVQDMDHENMFWYRQDPGLGLRLIYFSYDVKMKEKGDIPEGYSVSREKKERFSLILESASTNQTSMYLCASSLTGGRGQTEAFFGQGTRLTVV.

The chain recombines TRBV27 with TRBJ2-7, with 12 bases that match TRBD2. Per germline, CDR1 MNHEY and CDR2 SMNVEV (reference sequence). CDR3 length equals 15 residues. With V trimmed by 9 bases and J by 2 bases, 8 bases remained unmatched. CDR3 sequence: CASTLRTSGAYEQYF. CDR3 nucleotides: TGTGCCAGTACACTTCGGACTAGCGGGGCCTACGAGCAGTACTTC.

The chain couples TRBV4-1 to TRBJ2-2, with D perhaps TRBD1 (6 bases). Per the germline V gene, CDR1 is MGHRA and CDR2 is YSYEKL. The CDR3 loop spans 13 amino acids. V was pared by 3 bases and J by 8 bases, with 10 bases between. DNA of the CDR3: TGCGCCAGCAGCCACACAGGGTCGGGGGAGCTGTTTTTT. Translating it yields CASSHTGSGELFF.

The chain employs TRBV2 and TRBJ2-7; D not certain. CDR3 size: 15 residues. The V gene's germline CDR1 is SNHLY and CDR2 FYNNEI. The V and J ends lost 6 bases and 1 base respectively, with 16 bases between them. As DNA, the CDR3 is TGTGCCAGCAGCCCACTCCTTTCTGCATCCTACGAGCAGTACTTC. Its translation is CASSPLLSASYEQYF.

CDR3 sequence reads: CAWSHGTYGNTIYF. CDR3 DNA sequence: TGTGCCTGGAGTCACGGAACCTATGGAAACACCATATATTTT. The chain combines TRBV30 with TRBJ1-3; D remains ambiguous. Deletions cut 2 bases from V and 3 bases from J, with 11 bases between. The CDR3 spans 14 residues. Germline lookup yields CDR1 GTSNPN and CDR2 SVGIG (reference sequence).

Only one count was recorded for this clone. This chain links TRBV19 with TRBJ2-7, with 9 bases identical to TRBD2. The germline V gene has CDR1 LNHDA and CDR2 SQIVND (reference sequence). The CDR3 is 14 amino acids. J gave up 1 base and V 8 bases, and 6 bases lay outside the gene matches. The CDR3 sequence is CASRWTSASYEQYF. Written as DNA, the CDR3 is TGTGCCAGTCGATGGACTAGCGCTTCCTACGAGCAGTACTTC.

This chain uses TRBV7-9 with TRBJ2-1; 7 bases match TRBD2. This CDR3 has 15 amino acids. Per germline, CDR1 SEHNR and CDR2 FQNEAQ (reference sequence). Trimming removed 2 bases from V and 3 bases from J; junction bases left unmatched: 4. CDR3 bases: TGTGCCAGCAGCTTATGGGAGGGGAGCTACAATGAGCAGTTCTTC. Translation gives CASSLWEGSYNEQFF.

The J gene is TRBJ1-2, the V gene TRBV27; a weak D match, TRBD1 (6 bases). Germline values: CDR1 MNHEY, CDR2 SMNVEV (reference sequence). The CDR3 has 14 residues. Between the trimmed V and J ends, which lost 10 bases and 0 bases, there was a span of 15 bases. Here the CDR3 DNA reads TGTGCCACATCCAACAGGGATGCTAACTATGGCTACACCTTC. Translation: CATSNRDANYGYTF.

The chain has TRBV19 and TRBJ2-7; the D is unclear. The length of the CDR3 is 11 residues. Trimming left V 5 bases short and J 6 bases short, with 8 bases between. Germline V gene sequence: CDR1 LNHDA, CDR2 SQIVND (reference sequence). The CDR3 spells CASSLGGEQYF. CDR3 sequence (DNA): TGTGCCAGTAGTTTAGGCGGCGAGCAGTACTTC.

Relative to its sample, this clone is medium-sized (0.01 to 0.1%). The chain combines TRBV4-3 with TRBJ2-3; D may be TRBD2 (5 bases). Germline values: CDR1 LGHNA, CDR2 YSLEER. The CDR3 consists of 16 residues. Trimming took off 0 bases at V and 0 bases at J, with 10 bases between the two ends. This CDR3 reads CASSQDIRGSTDTQYF. In DNA form, the CDR3 reads TGCGCCAGCAGCCAAGATATACGGGGTAGCACAGATACGCAGTATTTT.

V usage is TRBV29-1 and J usage is TRBJ2-1; TRBD1 aligns across 10 bases. The CDR3 extends over 13 amino acids. Germline-derived CDR1 and CDR2 are SQVTM and ANQGSEA. Trimming cost V 7 bases and J 6 bases; bases outside gene matches: 6. In DNA, the CDR3 is TGCAGCGCCCGACAGGGGGCTCGCAATGAGCAGTTCTTC. Translation: CSARQGARNEQFF.

The gene calls are TRBV5-1 and TRBJ1-1; unclear D gene. The germline CDR1 and CDR2 sequences are SGHRS and YFSETQ. Trimming took off 4 bases at V and 4 bases at J, with 14 bases between the two ends. CDR3 size: 14 residues. In DNA, the CDR3 is TGCGCCAGCAGCCTCATGGGGTTGGGCACTGAAGCTTTCTTT. Amino acid sequence: CASSLMGLGTEAFF.